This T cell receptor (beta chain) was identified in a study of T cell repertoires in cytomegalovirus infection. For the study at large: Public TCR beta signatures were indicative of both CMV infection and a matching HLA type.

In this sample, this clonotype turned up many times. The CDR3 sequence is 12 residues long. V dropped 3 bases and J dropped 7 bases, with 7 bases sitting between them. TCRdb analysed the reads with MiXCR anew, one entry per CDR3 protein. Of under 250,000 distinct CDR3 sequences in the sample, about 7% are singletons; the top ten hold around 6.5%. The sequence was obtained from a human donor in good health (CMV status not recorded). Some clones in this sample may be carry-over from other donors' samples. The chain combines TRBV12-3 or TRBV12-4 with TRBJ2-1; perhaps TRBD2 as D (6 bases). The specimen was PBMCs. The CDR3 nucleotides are TGTGCCAGCAGTTTCGGGAGAAATGAGCAGTTCTTC. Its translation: CASSFGRNEQFF.